These T cell receptor beta chains were read from a single sample in a study of graft-versus-host responses after intestinal transplantation. No antigens are known for them. Some clones are missing from TCRdb's copy, which holds only in-frame ones; the method was immunoSEQ multiplex PCR. Here the sample spans roughly 89,000 clones, roughly nine tenths being singletons. This specimen was unstimulated CD4+ T cells sorted from spleen or lymph node cells, taken before intestinal transplant. All receptors come from a human donor who received an intestinal transplant. CDR3s include the opening cysteine and the closing phenylalanine or tryptophan. Fields, in order: clone size, D gene, J gene, V gene, CDR3 protein, CDR3 DNA. A D gene is named only where the DNA matches it firmly. Clone size is stated in some rows and not others, as once, few, many or a class when expanded.

-	TRBD2	TRBJ2-3	TRBV7-6	CASSFGLAGTDTQYF	TGTGCCAGCAGCTTCGGACTAGCGGGCACAGATACGCAGTATTTT
-	-	TRBJ2-3	TRBV5-1	CASSLDPSTDTQYF	TGCGCCAGCAGCTTGGATCCTAGCACAGATACGCAGTATTTT
-	TRBD1	TRBJ1-4	TRBV5-1	CASSDGQGFEKLFF	TGCGCCAGCAGCGATGGACAGGGCTTTGAAAAACTGTTTTTT
-	-	TRBJ2-1	TRBV4-1	CASSAPKHEQFF	TGCGCCAGCAGCGCGCCGAAACATGAGCAGTTCTTC
-	-	TRBJ1-2	TRBV7-9	CASSSFSPGRVIYGYTF	TGTGCCAGCAGCTCCTTTTCCCCAGGCAGGGTAATCTATGGCTACACCTTC
-	-	TRBJ2-1	TRBV18	CASSPLGDFLNNEQFF	TGTGCCAGCTCACCTTTAGGGGACTTTCTAAACAATGAGCAGTTCTTC
-	-	TRBJ2-5	TRBV7-9	CASSHRNRVLETQYF	TGTGCCAGCAGCCACAGAAACAGGGTATTAGAGACCCAGTACTTC
-	TRBD2	TRBJ2-5	TRBV6-1	CASRGLAEETQYF	TGTGCCAGCAGGGGACTAGCGGAAGAGACCCAGTACTTC
-	-	TRBJ1-6	TRBV18	CASSAKGDSPLHF	TGTGCCAGCTCGGCAAAGGGAGATTCACCCCTCCACTTT
-	TRBD1	TRBJ2-1	TRBV5-8	CASSLGTGGLNEQFF	TGTGCCAGCAGCTTAGGGACAGGGGGCCTCAATGAGCAGTTCTTC
-	TRBD1	TRBJ1-2	TRBV4-1	CASSQVVAGGYGYTF	TGCGCCAGCAGCCAAGTAGTCGCAGGGGGCTATGGCTACACCTTC
once	TRBD2	TRBJ2-7	TRBV14	CASSQAGRPAGGVYEQYF	TGTGCCAGCAGCCAAGCGGGAAGACCAGCGGGAGGGGTTTACGAGCAGTACTTC
-	-	TRBJ1-6	TRBV9	CASSLELASPLHF	TGTGCCAGCAGCCTCGAATTGGCTTCACCCCTCCACTTT
-	-	TRBJ1-1	TRBV20-1	CSGANTEAFF	TGCAGTGGAGCAAACACTGAAGCTTTCTTT
-	-	TRBJ2-6	TRBV2	CASSLQISGANVLTF	TGTGCCAGCAGCTTACAGATAAGTGGGGCCAACGTCCTGACTTTC
-	-	TRBJ2-5	TRBV7-6	CASSLWRGQETQYF	TGTGCCAGCAGCTTATGGCGGGGCCAAGAGACCCAGTACTTC
-	-	TRBJ1-1	TRBV5-5	CASSLVTGEAFF	TGTGCCAGCAGCTTGGTCACAGGGGAAGCTTTCTTT
-	TRBD2	TRBJ2-2	TRBV27	CASSSPGLAGNTGELFF	TGTGCCAGCAGTTCGCCCGGACTAGCGGGAAACACCGGGGAGCTGTTTTTT
-	TRBD2	TRBJ2-1	TRBV9	CASSADPAGGSYNEQFF	TGTGCCAGCAGCGCCGATCCTGCGGGGGGCTCCTACAATGAGCAGTTCTTC
-	-	TRBJ2-1	TRBV6-5	CASSYSTASARNEQFF	TGTGCCAGCAGTTACTCGACGGCTAGCGCTCGGAATGAGCAGTTCTTC
once	-	TRBJ1-4	TRBV7-9	CASVRGGGANEKLFF	TGTGCCAGCGTTCGGGGCGGCGGGGCTAATGAAAAACTGTTTTTT
-	TRBD2	TRBJ2-2	TRBV4-1	CASSQGASGSGSGELFF	TGCGCCAGCAGCCAAGGTGCTAGCGGGAGTGGTTCCGGGGAGCTGTTTTTT
-	TRBD1	TRBJ2-3	TRBV7-2	CASSSRQGSDTQYF	TGTGCCAGCAGCTCCAGACAGGGGTCAGATACGCAGTATTTT
-	-	TRBJ2-2	TRBV11-3	CASSLFGSANTGELFF	TGTGCCAGCAGCTTATTTGGCTCCGCGAACACCGGGGAGCTGTTTTTT
-	-	TRBJ1-5	TRBV18	CASSPTGGQPQHF	TGTGCCAGCTCACCAACCGGGGGTCAGCCCCAGCATTTT
-	-	TRBJ1-5	TRBV6-5	CASSYRGNQPQHF	TGTGCCAGCAGTTATCGGGGGAATCAGCCCCAGCATTTT
once	TRBD1	TRBJ1-4	TRBV4-2	CASSQPQGATNEKLFF	TGTGCCAGCAGCCAACCCCAGGGGGCAACTAATGAAAAACTGTTTTTT
-	TRBD2	TRBJ2-5	TRBV10-3	CAISEGAGGRGAETQYF	TGTGCCATCAGTGAAGGAGCGGGGGGCCGGGGCGCAGAGACCCAGTACTTC